The 23 T cell receptor beta chains below come from one sample, sequenced in a study of shared clonotypes between healthy human individuals. Repertoires were generated with immunoSEQ multiplex PCR, while TCRdb's copy carries only in-frame clones and drops some. This table holds under 2,500,000 clones, approximately 96% found once. The sequenced sample was naive CD4+ T cells sorted from blood. The subset here: CD45RA+ positively selected. The receptors stem from a man younger than 35 in good health.

The chain is built from TRBV2 and TRBJ1-2; tentative D call: TRBD1 (6 bases). The V and J ends lost 8 bases and 4 bases respectively, with 14 bases between them. Germline-derived CDR1 and CDR2 are SNHLY and FYNNEI. The length of the CDR3 is 13 residues. CDR3 DNA: TGTGCCAGCCAGTACGGGGGCGTCTATGGCTACACCTTC. Its translation: CASQYGGVYGYTF.

The chain employs TRBV2 and TRBJ2-1; D possibly matches TRBD1 or TRBD2 (6 bases each). This CDR3 has 11 amino acids. V lost 6 bases and J 10 bases, leaving 10 bases between the germline ends. CDR1 and CDR2 from the germline V gene are SNHLY and FYNNEI. The CDR3 bases are TGTGCCAGCAGGATGGGGGGCGAGCAGTTCTTC. This sequence encodes CASRMGGEQFF.

This chain uses TRBV25-1 with TRBJ1-4; possibly TRBD1 for D (6 bases). This CDR3 region has 15 residues. Per the germline V gene, CDR1 is MGHDK and CDR2 is SYGVNS. V lost 4 bases and J lost 3, with 12 bases in between. The CDR3 here is CASSAPGGPNEKLFF. CDR3 nucleotide sequence: TGTGCCAGCAGTGCCCCTGGGGGCCCTAATGAAAAACTGTTTTTT.

The rearrangement uses TRBV5-6 and TRBJ2-6; no clear D gene. CDR3 length: 15 amino acids. Looked up from germline, CDR1 is SGHDT and CDR2 is YYEEEE. The V gene lost 1 base and the J gene lost 4 bases, with 9 bases spanning the gap. The CDR3 region is CASSLRRLGANVLTF. The CDR3 DNA sequence: TGTGCCAGCAGCTTGCGACGGCTGGGGGCCAACGTCCTGACTTTC.

The V and J genes are TRBV5-1 and TRBJ1-1; perhaps TRBD1 as D (6 bases). V shed 4 bases and J shed 11 bases, with 24 bases lying between them. Germline CDR1 is SGHRS and CDR2 is YFSETQ. The CDR3 is 15 residues long. The CDR3 DNA is TGCGCCAGCAGCCCGTACCGGGACACGGGGGTCGGCGCTTTCTTT. It encodes CASSPYRDTGVGAFF.

The gene calls are TRBV27 and TRBJ2-5; 11 nucleotides align to TRBD2. V lost 6 bases and J lost 7; bases outside the gene matches: 10. CDR1 and CDR2 (germline): MNHEY, SMNVEV (reference sequence). The CDR3 is 15 amino acids. The CDR3 DNA sequence: TGTGCCAGCAGAGACGTAGCGGGAGGGCCTATGACCCAGTACTTC. Translated, it gives CASRDVAGGPMTQYF.

The chain employs TRBV18 and TRBJ1-4; no clear D gene. The germline V gene has CDR1 KGHSH and CDR2 LQKENI. The CDR3 has 14 amino acids. V lost 6 bases and J 2 bases, leaving 10 bases between the germline ends. This CDR3 reads CASSVRDTNEKLFF. The CDR3 DNA reads as TGTGCCAGCTCCGTCCGTGATACTAATGAAAAACTGTTTTTT.

This clone has just one count. V and J are TRBV6-5 and TRBJ1-1; D may be TRBD1 (6 bases). This CDR3 region has 16 residues. Trimming took 0 bases from V and 2 from J, leaving 13 bases between them. Germline CDR1 is MNHEY and CDR2 is SVGAGI. Here the CDR3 reads CASSYSSGTPNTEAFF. CDR3 DNA sequence: TGTGCCAGCAGTTACTCTTCGGGGACACCAAACACTGAAGCTTTCTTT.

This chain joins TRBV6-6 and TRBJ1-2; no firm D call. The CDR3 length is 14 residues. Germline V gives CDR1 MNHNY, CDR2 SVGAGI (reference sequence). Deletions cut 7 bases from V and 0 bases from J, with 12 bases between. CDR3 sequence: CASTMTAANYGYTF. The CDR3 region has the DNA TGTGCCAGCACCATGACTGCAGCTAACTATGGCTACACCTTC.

This clone was counted a single time. The J gene is TRBJ2-5, the V gene TRBV6-4, with D possibly TRBD2 on 5 matching bases. Germline V gives CDR1 MRHNA, CDR2 SNTAGT. The V end lost 5 bases, the J end lost 4 bases, and 17 bases lay between the germline ends. The length of the CDR3 is 15 residues. CDR3 loop: CASSPRTKRGETQYF. The CDR3 bases are TGTGCCAGCAGTCCAAGAACGAAACGGGGAGAGACCCAGTACTTC.

This rearrangement joins TRBV28 to TRBJ1-2; TRBD1 matches at 7 bases. Germline V gene lookup returns CDR1 MDHEN and CDR2 SYDVKM. The CDR3 sequence is 12 residues long. The ends lost 5 bases at V and 5 bases at J; junction bases unmatched: 2. This CDR3 reads CASSDRAYGYTF. CDR3 nucleotides: TGTGCCAGCAGTGACAGGGCTTATGGCTACACCTTC.

Concerning this clone: Other DNA sequences in this sample translate to the same CDR3. The rearrangement links TRBV6-1 to TRBJ2-5; D ambiguous. The CDR3 spans 12 residues. V was cut by 2 bases and J by 3 bases, with 4 bases left in between. Germline values: CDR1 MNHNS, CDR2 SASEGT. The CDR3 spells CASSEQKETQYF. CDR3 coding DNA: TGTGCCAGCAGTGAACAAAAAGAGACCCAGTACTTC.

This clone appeared once. CDR3 amino acids: CASTVAGVAKNIQYF. In DNA, the CDR3 is TGTGCCAGCACCGTTGCGGGCGTAGCCAAAAACATTCAGTACTTC. This chain links TRBV5-6 with TRBJ2-4; D is perhaps TRBD2 (5 bases). Germline-derived CDR1 and CDR2 are SGHDT and YYEEEE. V dropped 6 bases and J dropped 0 bases, with 13 bases sitting between them. This CDR3 region has 15 residues.

CDR3 sequence: CASSRQGAIYEQYF. The DNA of the CDR3 is TGTGCCAGTAGTCGACAGGGGGCAATATACGAGCAGTACTTC. The chain uses TRBV19 and TRBJ2-7; 10 bases match TRBD1. The CDR3 runs 14 residues. The germline gives CDR1 LNHDA, CDR2 SQIVND (reference sequence). V lost 5 bases and J lost 4; bases outside the gene matches: 5.

The genes are TRBV28 and TRBJ2-7; no firm D call. The V end lost 4 bases, the J end lost 2 bases, and 12 bases lay between the germline ends. Germline CDR1 reads MDHEN; CDR2 reads SYDVKM. This CDR3 has 14 residues. The CDR3 coding sequence is TGTGCCAGCAGTTCTATAAACGTACCCTACGAGCAGTACTTC. Its protein product is CASSSINVPYEQYF.

The count of this clone is one. Other DNA sequences in the sample encode the same CDR3. The chain employs TRBV5-1 and TRBJ1-1; TRBD1 is a possible D gene (6 bases). The CDR3 is 13 residues long. The germline gives CDR1 SGHRS, CDR2 YFSETQ. The V gene lost 3 bases and the J gene lost 2 bases, with 8 bases spanning the gap. The CDR3 DNA reads TGCGCCAGCAGCTGGACAGTTAACACTGAAGCTTTCTTT. Protein product: CASSWTVNTEAFF.

The chain recombines TRBV5-1 with TRBJ2-6; 11 bases agree with TRBD1. This CDR3 has 20 residues. The V and J ends lost 2 bases and 0 bases, in that order; junction bases with no gene match: 10. The germline CDR1 and CDR2 sequences are SGHRS and YFSETQ. CDR3 protein: CASSLEGPGTGGSGANVLTF. The CDR3 nucleotides are TGCGCCAGCAGCTTAGAAGGCCCCGGGACAGGGGGCTCTGGGGCCAACGTCCTGACTTTC. The whole variable domain, filled in from reference TRBV5-1 and TRBJ2-6, reads KAGVTQTPRYLIKTRGQQVTLSCSPISGHRSVSWYQQTPGQGLQFLFEYFSETQRNKGNFPGRFSGRQFSNSRSEMNVSTLELGDSALYLCASSLEGPGTGGSGANVLTFGAGSRLTVL.

The chain combines TRBV18 with TRBJ2-1, with 10 bases fitting TRBD2. The V and J ends lost 2 bases and 4 bases, in that order; junction bases with no gene match: 8. The CDR3 runs 17 residues. Germline loops: CDR1 KGHSH, CDR2 LQKENI. The CDR3 loop reads CASSPYYASGGYNEQFF. Here the CDR3 DNA reads TGTGCCAGCTCACCATATTATGCTAGCGGGGGATACAATGAGCAGTTCTTC.

This sequence joins TRBV7-2 and TRBJ2-1, with D possibly matching TRBD1 (6 bases). The length of the CDR3 is 14 residues. The V end lost 6 bases, the J end lost 3 bases, and 12 bases lay between the germline ends. Germline lookup yields CDR1 SGHTA and CDR2 FQGNSA. The CDR3 is CASRQGGFYNEQFF. The DNA for the CDR3 is TGTGCCAGCAGACAAGGGGGATTCTACAATGAGCAGTTCTTC.

The gene calls are TRBV23-1 and TRBJ2-5; D possibly matches TRBD1 or TRBD2 (6 bases each). TRBV23-1 is an ORF, and what it does is uncertain. This CDR3 is 18 amino acids long. V was shortened by 4 bases and J by 2 bases, with 23 bases between the two germline ends. The chain's CDR3 is CASSPGGRGRRGQETQYF. The CDR3 DNA reads as TGCGCCAGCAGTCCTGGAGGCCGGGGGAGAAGGGGGCAAGAGACCCAGTACTTC.

The V call is TRBV5-4, the J call TRBJ2-3; 7 bases agree with TRBD1. Unmatched junction bases numbered 8, after V lost 0 bases and J lost 1 base. The CDR3 is made up of 17 amino acids. From germline, CDR1 is SGHNT and CDR2 YYREEE (reference sequence). CDR3 sequence reads: CASSLAQGPTGTDTQYF. The CDR3, as DNA: TGTGCCAGCAGCTTGGCACAGGGGCCTACGGGCACAGATACGCAGTATTTT.

The rearrangement links TRBV4-2 to TRBJ2-6; TRBD1 aligns across 11 bases. In germline, CDR1 is LGHNA, CDR2 YNFKEQ. The CDR3 consists of 17 residues. Trimming at V came to 6 bases and at J to 0 bases, leaving 4 bases not matched to a gene. The DNA of the CDR3 is TGTGCCAGCAGGTGGACAGGGGGCACCTCTGGGGCCAACGTCCTGACTTTC. This translates into CASRWTGGTSGANVLTF.

This chain uses TRBV4-3 with TRBJ2-3, with TRBD2 matching over 10 bases. With 0 bases clipped from V and 1 base from J, the junction kept 7 bases outside the gene matches. Germline lookup yields CDR1 LGHNA and CDR2 YSLEER. The CDR3 has 18 residues. The CDR3 DNA reads as TGCGCCAGCAGCCAAGATTGGCTAGCGGGAGAGGGCACAGATACGCAGTATTTT. Translated, it gives CASSQDWLAGEGTDTQYF.